The 7 T cell receptor gamma chains below were found in one sample sequenced in a study of γδ T cells in repeated Plasmodium falciparum infection. Gammadelta T cells were flow-sorted from PBMC into Vgamma9/Vdelta2+ and Vdelta2-negative populations for bulk analysis. TCRdb re-processed the multiplex PCR reads via CATT. Of some 14,000 gamma-chain clones in the sample, about 1.5% are singletons; the top ten hold more than 25%. The material sequenced was gamma-delta T cells from blood. These receptors all stem from a pool of human donors (malaria-infected and uninfected, not separated).

The chain uses TRGV9 and TRGJP. As TCRdb names no J gene, one was assigned here on the basis of a DNA match to germline. V lost 6 bases and J lost 16; bases outside the gene matches: 18. Germline V gene lookup returns CDR1 GITISATS and CDR2 ISYDGTV (reference sequence). This CDR3 has 16 residues. CDR3 bases: TGTGCCTTGTGGCCCAAGGTGAGTTGGGCAAAAAAAATCAAGGTATTT. Translating it yields CALWPKVSWAKKIKVF.

The rearrangement uses TRGV9 and TRGJP. The J gene, left out of TCRdb, was set here by checking the DNA against germline. This CDR3 is 21 amino acids long. Looked up from germline, CDR1 is GITISATS and CDR2 is ISYDGTV (reference sequence). Germline trimming cut 1 base from V and 8 bases from J; bases unmatched to any gene: 20. The chain's CDR3 is CALWEVGGELGKKLGKKIKVF. CDR3 in DNA: TGTGCCTTGTGGGAGGTTGGTGGAGAGTTGGGCAAAAAGTTGGGCAAAAAAATCAAGGTATTT.

This clone was counted at least ten times. This DNA's translation differs at residue 3 from TCRdb's protein, which comes from a much larger clone; a read error is likely, and the protein shown is translated from the DNA. The gene calls are TRGV5 and TRGJ1 or TRGJ2. CDR1 is VINAFY and CDR2 is YDVSNSKD in the germline V gene. The CDR3 runs to 13 residues. CDR3 DNA sequence: TGTGCCTCCTGGGACAGGCCTTTCGATAAGAAACTCTTT. Translating it yields CASWDRPFDKKLF.

The sample holds a few counts of this clone. This DNA's translation differs at residue 3 from TCRdb's protein, which comes from a much larger clone; a read error is likely, and the protein shown is translated from the DNA. V and J are TRGV9 and TRGJP2. TCRdb leaves out the J gene; it was filled in here by matching the DNA to germline. Germline V gene lookup returns CDR1 GITISATS and CDR2 ISYDGTV (reference sequence). CDR3 size: 13 residues. In DNA, the CDR3 is TGTGCCTCGTGGGAGGGGAGTGATTGGATCAAGACGTTT. This translates into CASWEGSDWIKTF.

This clone has more than one count but fewer than ten. A junction end diverges from the germline sequence, so it may reflect a read error. This chain links TRGV9 with TRGJP. In the absence of a J gene in TCRdb, the DNA was matched to germline to assign it here. The CDR3 has 17 residues. Germline values: CDR1 GITISATS, CDR2 ISYDGTV (reference sequence). CDR3 sequence: CALWEVLRELGRKIKVF. In DNA form, the CDR3 reads TGTGCCTTGTGGGAGGTTCTAAGGGAGTTGGGCAGAAAAATCAAGGTATTT.

With regard to this clone: A far larger clone is only one base removed, so a read error is likely. This specimen includes other DNA sequences encoding the same CDR3. The chain is built from TRGV9 and TRGJ1 or TRGJ2. Germline matching of the DNA provided the J gene here, since TCRdb leaves it blank. Germline CDR1 reads GITISATS; CDR2 reads ISYDGTV (reference sequence). The CDR3 has 13 amino acids. In DNA form, the CDR3 reads TGCGCCTTGTGTCGACCGAATTATTATAAGAAACTCTTT. It yields the protein CALCRPNYYKKLF.

About this clone: The protein that TCRdb holds for this DNA derives from a much larger clone and differs from the translated DNA at residue 8, which likely indicates a read error; the protein shown here is translated from the DNA. The V gene call is TRGV9, and the J gene call is absent. Germline V gene data show CDR1 as GITISATS and CDR2 as ISYDGTV (reference sequence). The CDR3 runs to 10 residues. CDR3 region: CALWETKELF. CDR3 sequence (DNA): TGTGCCTTGTGGGAGACGAAGGAACTCTTT.